Below, 26 T cell receptor beta chains from the same sample are listed, as sequenced in a study of blood T cell repertoires in COVID-19 (TCRdb year 2020). Library preparation employed the immunoSEQ multiplex PCR assay. TCRdb re-hosts the immuneACCESS table, in-frame sequences only. Its copies lack some clones; in the studies checked, an unresolved V gene accounts for under half of them, and the cause for the rest is not known. The sample includes some 73,000 clones, with 75% to 95% observed a single time. Together, the top ten hold 6.9% of the sample. Material for sequencing was peripheral blood. The source of these receptors is a human donor in a cohort sampled during active COVID-19.

This sequence joins TRBV12-3 or TRBV12-4 and TRBJ1-5; D gene ambiguous. Trimming removed 2 bases from V and 6 bases from J, with 8 bases in between. There are 13 residues in the CDR3. The CDR3 bases are TGTGCCAGCAGTTTACTTACCGGTCAGCCCCAGCATTTT. Residues: CASSLLTGQPQHF.

For this clone: A read error may account for a junction end that differs from germline. This rearrangement joins TRBV7-7 to TRBJ2-2; 12 nucleotides align to TRBD2. Germline assignment: CDR1 SSHAT and CDR2 FNYEAQ (reference sequence). CDR3 length: 18 residues. This CDR3 reads CASSLAVTSGGSTGELFF. In DNA form, the CDR3 reads TGTGCTAGCAGCTTAGCCGTGACTAGCGGGGGTTCCACCGGGGAGCTGTTTTTT.

The chain employs TRBV3-1 (or the pseudogene TRBV3-2) and TRBJ1-4, with 8 bases fitting TRBD1. Trimming removed 4 bases from V and 3 bases from J; junction bases left unmatched: 7. The CDR3 extends over 16 amino acids. The germline CDR1 and CDR2 sequences are LGHDT and YNNKEL (reference sequence). In DNA form, the CDR3 reads TGTGCCAGCAGCCCCCATTTGGACAGGGCTAATGAAAAACTGTTTTTT. Translation gives CASSPHLDRANEKLFF.

V gene TRBV21-1 combines with J gene TRBJ1-5; the table's D call TRBD1 went unverified against the DNA. TRBV21-1 constitutes a pseudogene. The CDR3 has 18 residues. The DNA of the CDR3 is TGTGCCAGCAGCAAAGTCCATCCTGCAGGGGAGAACAATCAGCCCCAGCATTTT. It encodes CASSKVHPAGENNQPQHF.

CDR3 DNA: TGTGCCAGCAGCTTAGGGGGACAGGGGAACACTGAAGCTTTCTTT. It translates to CASSLGGQGNTEAFF. The V and J genes are TRBV7-6 and TRBJ1-1, with 9 bases aligning to TRBD1. V trimming: 1 base; J trimming: 1 base; junction bases outside the gene matches: 1. CDR3 length: 15 residues. Germline V lookup: CDR1 SGHVS, CDR2 FNYEAQ.

As for this clone: A read error may be the cause here, since a much bigger clone is one base away. The rearrangement links TRBV9 to TRBJ2-5, with 7 bases matching TRBD1. The germline V gene has CDR1 SGDLS and CDR2 YYNGEE. This CDR3 region has 14 residues. CDR3 in amino acids: CASSLGTVQEAQYF. The CDR3, as DNA: TGTGCCAGCAGCCTGGGGACAGTTCAAGAGGCCCAGTACTTC.

The rearrangement joins TRBV19 to TRBJ1-2; 9 bases line up with TRBD1. The CDR3 has 16 residues. Germline-derived CDR1 and CDR2 are LNHDA and SQIVND (reference sequence). The J segment lost 6 bases and the V segment lost 3 bases, leaving 11 bases of the junction unmatched. For the CDR3, the DNA is TGTGCCAGTAGTATGAGAGTCGGGACAGGGTCCCATGGCTACACCTTC. It specifies CASSMRVGTGSHGYTF.

The J gene is TRBJ1-2, the V gene TRBV6-5, with D unresolved. The CDR3 consists of 13 residues. The V and J ends lost 2 bases and 5 bases respectively, with 9 bases between them. Germline V gene sequence: CDR1 MNHEY, CDR2 SVGAGI. The CDR3 protein is CASSYGSQYGYTF. The CDR3 nucleotides read TGTGCCAGCAGTTACGGTTCACAGTATGGCTACACCTTC.

This chain connects TRBV11-2 to TRBJ2-7; 11 bases line up with TRBD2. Germline CDR1 is SGHAT and CDR2 is FQNNGV. Trimming at V came to 5 bases and at J to 4 bases, leaving 7 bases not matched to a gene. The CDR3 extends over 15 amino acids. In DNA, the CDR3 is TGTGCCAGCAGCCCCCGGACTAGCGGGCATTACGAGCAGTACTTC. Encoded protein: CASSPRTSGHYEQYF.

J is TRBJ1-1 and V is TRBV6-1; unclear D gene. This CDR3 comprises 14 residues. Trimming left V 2 bases short and J 4 bases short, with 11 bases between. Germline assignment: CDR1 MNHNS and CDR2 SASEGT. CDR3 amino acids: CASSESGFGTEAFF. In DNA, the CDR3 is TGTGCCAGCAGTGAATCAGGTTTTGGCACTGAAGCTTTCTTT.

This clone was recorded many times. The chain is built from TRBV19 and TRBJ1-1; no definite D call. The CDR3 is 13 amino acids. Germline CDR1 is LNHDA and CDR2 is SQIVND (reference sequence). The V gene lost 3 bases and the J gene lost 7 bases, with 12 bases spanning the gap. CDR3 residues: CASSIKEASEAFF. For the CDR3, the DNA is TGTGCCAGTAGTATCAAGGAGGCTAGTGAAGCTTTCTTT. Together with reference TRBV19 and TRBJ1-1, the CDR3 gives the full variable domain: DGGITQSPKYLFRKEGQNVTLSCEQNLNHDAMYWYRQDPGQGLRLIYYSQIVNDFQKGDIAEGYSVSREKKESFPLTVTSAQKNPTAFYLCASSIKEASEAFFGQGTRLTVV.

The V call is TRBV12-3 or TRBV12-4, the J call TRBJ1-1; TRBD1 is a possible D gene (5 bases). V shed 4 bases and J shed 6 bases, with 9 bases lying between them. The CDR3 loop spans 12 amino acids. The CDR3 coding sequence is TGTGCCAGCAGTTGGGTCAGGGCTGAAGCTTTCTTT. This gives the protein CASSWVRAEAFF.

This sequence joins TRBV10-3 and TRBJ1-2; 9 nucleotides match TRBD1. This CDR3 has 14 residues. V lost 9 bases to trimming and J lost 2 bases; unmatched junction nucleotides: 7. CDR1 ENHRY and CDR2 SYGVKD come from the germline V gene. The DNA for the CDR3 is TGTGCCATTGGACAGGGGTTAGGCAACTATGGCTACACCTTC. Its translation is CAIGQGLGNYGYTF.

V is TRBV6-5 and J is TRBJ1-5; TRBD1 aligns across 7 bases. Germline CDR1 reads MNHEY; CDR2 reads SVGAGI. The CDR3 runs to 13 residues. The V gene end was trimmed by 8 bases and the J gene end by 4 bases; junction bases not matched to a gene: 5. The DNA of the CDR3 is TGTGCCAGCGGGGGACAGCAGAATCAGCCCCAGCATTTT. As protein: CASGGQQNQPQHF.

This chain connects TRBV27 to TRBJ2-5, with D uncertain. This CDR3 comprises 14 residues. The germline V gene has CDR1 MNHEY and CDR2 SMNVEV (reference sequence). Trimming left V 6 bases short and J 4 bases short, with 15 bases between. The CDR3 loop reads CASRRASRRETQYF. The CDR3 nucleotides are TGTGCCAGCAGAAGAGCCTCAAGGAGAGAGACCCAGTACTTC.

The genes are TRBV5-4 and TRBJ1-2, with D possibly being TRBD1 (6 bases). Germline V gene lookup returns CDR1 SGHNT and CDR2 YYREEE (reference sequence). The CDR3 contains 15 residues. V lost 3 bases and J lost 4, with 16 bases in between. Written as DNA, the CDR3 is TGTGCCAGCAGCTCAGGACAGCGAGGCGGCTATGGCTACACCTTC. Protein sequence: CASSSGQRGGYGYTF.

A single count supports this clone. V and J are TRBV3-1 (or the pseudogene TRBV3-2) and TRBJ2-1; D call uncertain. This CDR3 spans 15 amino acids. Trimming removed 1 base from V and 4 bases from J, with 11 bases in between. Germline CDR1 and CDR2: LGHDT and YNNKEL (reference sequence). The DNA for the CDR3 is TGTGCCAGCAGCCAAGCGTTCAGTGTGTACAATGAGCAGTTCTTC. The encoded protein is CASSQAFSVYNEQFF.

The chain is built from TRBV19 and TRBJ2-2; the match to TRBD1 covers 7 bases. CDR1 LNHDA and CDR2 SQIVND come from the germline V gene (reference sequence). The trim removed 5 bases at V and 2 bases at J, leaving 8 bases unmatched. The CDR3 has 16 residues. The CDR3 nucleotides are TGTGCCAGTAGTTCCTACCGGGACAGAAACACCGGGGAGCTGTTTTTT. Translation gives CASSSYRDRNTGELFF. Variable domain in full (rest from reference TRBV19 and TRBJ2-2): DGGITQSPKYLFRKEGQNVTLSCEQNLNHDAMYWYRQDPGQGLRLIYYSQIVNDFQKGDIAEGYSVSREKKESFPLTVTSAQKNPTAFYLCASSSYRDRNTGELFFGEGSRLTVL.

The rearrangement joins TRBV5-8 to TRBJ1-5; D call uncertain. The CDR3 totals 14 residues. In germline, CDR1 is SGHTS, CDR2 YDEGEE. The germline V and J ends were trimmed by 4 bases and 4 bases, with 12 bases remaining between them. CDR3 sequence (DNA): TGTGCCAGCAGCCCCTGGGGAGAAAATCAGCCCCAGCATTTT. Residues: CASSPWGENQPQHF.

The chain uses TRBV2 and TRBJ2-7; 8 nucleotides line up with TRBD1. From germline, CDR1 is SNHLY and CDR2 FYNNEI. The length of the CDR3 is 16 residues. The ends lost 0 bases at V and 3 bases at J; junction bases unmatched: 7. The chain's CDR3 is CASSEALLGQGYEQYF. CDR3 nucleotide sequence: TGTGCCAGCAGTGAAGCGCTTCTCGGACAGGGCTACGAGCAGTACTTC.

J is TRBJ1-5 and V is TRBV30; possibly TRBD1 for D (5 bases). The germline V gene encodes CDR1 GTSNPN and CDR2 SVGIG (reference sequence). The CDR3 totals 14 residues. Trimming removed 5 bases at V and 0 bases at J, with 11 bases between. CDR3 DNA sequence: TGTGCCTGGGGGGCGGGCGGTAGCAATCAGCCCCAGCATTTT. Protein product: CAWGAGGSNQPQHF.

This clone was counted once. This chain links TRBV19 with TRBJ2-1, with 11 bases fitting TRBD2. The CDR3 has 17 amino acids. Germline trimming cut 5 bases from V and 1 base from J; bases unmatched to any gene: 7. Germline values: CDR1 LNHDA, CDR2 SQIVND (reference sequence). The CDR3, as DNA: TGTGCCAGTAGTCCTATAGCGGGGGGGCGATCCTACAATGAGCAGTTCTTC. It yields the protein CASSPIAGGRSYNEQFF.

Remarks on this clone: This CDR3 is also generated by other DNA sequences in the sample. This chain joins TRBV4-1 and TRBJ2-3; D might be TRBD2 (6 bases). The length of the CDR3 is 15 residues. The V end was cut by 1 base, the J end by 0 bases, with 8 bases between. Germline V lookup: CDR1 MGHRA, CDR2 YSYEKL. This CDR3 reads CASSQVGTSTDTQYF. CDR3 in DNA: TGCGCCAGCAGCCAAGTAGGGACTAGCACAGATACGCAGTATTTT.

V and J are TRBV7-8 and TRBJ2-5, with 10 bases identical to TRBD2. CDR1 and CDR2 from the germline V gene are SGHVS and FQNEAQ. This CDR3 comprises 17 residues. V lost 11 bases and J lost 5; bases outside the gene matches: 20. The CDR3 protein is CASNRGASGGAWETQYF. The CDR3 DNA reads TGTGCCTCCAATCGGGGGGCTAGCGGGGGAGCTTGGGAGACCCAGTACTTC.

This clone was seen a handful of times. The chain carries TRBV7-8 and TRBJ2-1, with 12 bases matching TRBD2. Germline-derived CDR1 and CDR2 are SGHVS and FQNEAQ. J gave up 2 bases and V 4 bases, and 3 bases lay outside the gene matches. The CDR3 extends over 16 amino acids. This CDR3 is CASSSLAGGAYNEQFF. DNA of the CDR3: TGTGCCAGCAGCTCACTAGCGGGGGGCGCCTACAATGAGCAGTTCTTC.

In its sample, this clone was seen once. The chain uses TRBV30 and TRBJ1-3; D remains ambiguous. The ends were cut back, 5 bases at V and 2 bases at J, with 4 bases in the middle. The germline V gene has CDR1 GTSNPN and CDR2 SVGIG (reference sequence). This CDR3 comprises 11 residues. CDR3 in DNA: TGTGCCTGGGGTACTGGAAACACCATATATTTT. It codes for CAWGTGNTIYF.